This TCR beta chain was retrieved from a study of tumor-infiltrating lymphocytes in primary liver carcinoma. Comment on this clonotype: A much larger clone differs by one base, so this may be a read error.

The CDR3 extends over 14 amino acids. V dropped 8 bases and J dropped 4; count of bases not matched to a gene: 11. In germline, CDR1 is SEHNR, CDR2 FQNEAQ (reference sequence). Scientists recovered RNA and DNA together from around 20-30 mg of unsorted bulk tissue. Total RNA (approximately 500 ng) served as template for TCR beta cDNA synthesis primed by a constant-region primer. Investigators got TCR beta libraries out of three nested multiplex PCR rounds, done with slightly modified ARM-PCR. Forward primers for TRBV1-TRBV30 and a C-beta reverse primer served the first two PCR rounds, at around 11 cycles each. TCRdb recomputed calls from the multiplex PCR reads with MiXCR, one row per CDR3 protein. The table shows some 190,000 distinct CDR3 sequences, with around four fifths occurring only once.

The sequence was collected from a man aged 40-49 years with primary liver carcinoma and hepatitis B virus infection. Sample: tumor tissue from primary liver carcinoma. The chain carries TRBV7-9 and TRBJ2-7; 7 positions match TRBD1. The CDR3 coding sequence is TGTGCCAGCTGCGCCAGGGGGACAGTTTACGAGCAGTACTTC. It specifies CASCARGTVYEQYF. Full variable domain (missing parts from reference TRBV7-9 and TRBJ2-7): DTGVSQNPRHKITKRGQNVTFRCDPISEHNRLYWYRQTLGQGPEFLTYFQNEAQLEKSRLLSDRFSAERPKGSFSTLEIQRTEQGDSAMYLCASCARGTVYEQYFGPGTRLTVT.